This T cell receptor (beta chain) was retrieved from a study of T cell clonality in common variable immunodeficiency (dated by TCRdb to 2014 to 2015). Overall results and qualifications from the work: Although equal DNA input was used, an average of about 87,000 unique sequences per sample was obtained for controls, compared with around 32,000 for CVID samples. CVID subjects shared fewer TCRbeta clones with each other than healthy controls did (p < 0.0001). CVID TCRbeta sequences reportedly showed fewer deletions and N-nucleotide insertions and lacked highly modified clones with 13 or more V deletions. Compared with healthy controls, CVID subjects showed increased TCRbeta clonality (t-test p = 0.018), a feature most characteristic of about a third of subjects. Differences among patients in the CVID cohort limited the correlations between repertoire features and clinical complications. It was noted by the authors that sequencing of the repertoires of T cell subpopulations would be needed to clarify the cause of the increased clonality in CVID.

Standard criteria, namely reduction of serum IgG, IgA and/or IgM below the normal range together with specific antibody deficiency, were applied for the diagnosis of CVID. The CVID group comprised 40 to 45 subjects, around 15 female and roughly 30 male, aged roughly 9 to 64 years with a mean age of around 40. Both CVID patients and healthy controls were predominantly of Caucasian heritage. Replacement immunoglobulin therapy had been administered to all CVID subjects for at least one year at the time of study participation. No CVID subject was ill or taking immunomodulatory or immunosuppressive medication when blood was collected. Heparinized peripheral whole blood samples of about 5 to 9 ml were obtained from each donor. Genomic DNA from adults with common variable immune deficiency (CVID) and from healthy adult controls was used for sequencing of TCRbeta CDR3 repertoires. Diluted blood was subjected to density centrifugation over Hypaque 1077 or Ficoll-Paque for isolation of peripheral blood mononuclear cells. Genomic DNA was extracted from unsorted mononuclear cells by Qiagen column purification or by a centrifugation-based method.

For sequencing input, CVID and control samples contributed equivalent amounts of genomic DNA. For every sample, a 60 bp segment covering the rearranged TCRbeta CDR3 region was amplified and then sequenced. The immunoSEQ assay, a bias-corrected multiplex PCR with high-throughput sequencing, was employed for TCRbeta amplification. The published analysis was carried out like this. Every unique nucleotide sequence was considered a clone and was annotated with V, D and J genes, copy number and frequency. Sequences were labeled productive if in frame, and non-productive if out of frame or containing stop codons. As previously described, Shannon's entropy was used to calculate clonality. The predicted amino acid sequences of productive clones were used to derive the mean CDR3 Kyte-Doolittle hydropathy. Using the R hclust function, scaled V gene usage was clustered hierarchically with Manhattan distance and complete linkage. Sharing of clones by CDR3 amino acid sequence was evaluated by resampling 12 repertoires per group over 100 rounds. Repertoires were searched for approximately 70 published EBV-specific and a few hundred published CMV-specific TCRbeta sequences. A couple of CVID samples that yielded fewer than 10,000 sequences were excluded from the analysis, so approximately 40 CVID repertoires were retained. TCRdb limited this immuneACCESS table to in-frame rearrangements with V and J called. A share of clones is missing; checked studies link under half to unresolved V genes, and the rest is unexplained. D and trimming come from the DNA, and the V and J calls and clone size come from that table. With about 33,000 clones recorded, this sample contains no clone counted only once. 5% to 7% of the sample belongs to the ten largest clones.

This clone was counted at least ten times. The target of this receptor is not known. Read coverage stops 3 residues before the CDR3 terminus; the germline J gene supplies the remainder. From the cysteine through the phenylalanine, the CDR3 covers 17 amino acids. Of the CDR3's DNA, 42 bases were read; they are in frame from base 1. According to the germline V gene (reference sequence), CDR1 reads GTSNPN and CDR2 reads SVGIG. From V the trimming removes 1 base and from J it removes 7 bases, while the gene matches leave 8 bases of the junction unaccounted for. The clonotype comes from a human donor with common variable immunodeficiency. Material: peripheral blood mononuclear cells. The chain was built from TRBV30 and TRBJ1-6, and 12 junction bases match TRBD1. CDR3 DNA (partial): TGTGCCTGGAGTGGGGACAGGGGGCATTTCGGGAATTCACCC. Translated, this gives CAWSGDRGHFGNSP. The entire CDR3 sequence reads CAWSGDRGHFGNSPLHF.